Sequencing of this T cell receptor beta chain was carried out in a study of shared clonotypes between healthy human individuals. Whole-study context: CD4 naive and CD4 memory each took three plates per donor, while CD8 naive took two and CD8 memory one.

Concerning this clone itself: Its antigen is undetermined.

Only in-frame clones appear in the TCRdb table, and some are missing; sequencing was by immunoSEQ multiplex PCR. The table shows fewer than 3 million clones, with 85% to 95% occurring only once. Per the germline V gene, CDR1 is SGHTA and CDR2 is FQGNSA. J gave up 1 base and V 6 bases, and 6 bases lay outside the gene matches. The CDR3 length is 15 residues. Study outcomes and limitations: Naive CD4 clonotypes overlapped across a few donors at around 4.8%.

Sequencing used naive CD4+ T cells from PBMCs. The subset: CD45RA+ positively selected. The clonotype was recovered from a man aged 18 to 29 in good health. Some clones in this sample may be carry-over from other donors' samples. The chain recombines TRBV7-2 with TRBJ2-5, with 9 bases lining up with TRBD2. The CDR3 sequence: CASSKLAGPQETQYF. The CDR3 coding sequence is TGTGCCAGCAGTAAACTAGCGGGCCCCCAAGAGACCCAGTACTTC.